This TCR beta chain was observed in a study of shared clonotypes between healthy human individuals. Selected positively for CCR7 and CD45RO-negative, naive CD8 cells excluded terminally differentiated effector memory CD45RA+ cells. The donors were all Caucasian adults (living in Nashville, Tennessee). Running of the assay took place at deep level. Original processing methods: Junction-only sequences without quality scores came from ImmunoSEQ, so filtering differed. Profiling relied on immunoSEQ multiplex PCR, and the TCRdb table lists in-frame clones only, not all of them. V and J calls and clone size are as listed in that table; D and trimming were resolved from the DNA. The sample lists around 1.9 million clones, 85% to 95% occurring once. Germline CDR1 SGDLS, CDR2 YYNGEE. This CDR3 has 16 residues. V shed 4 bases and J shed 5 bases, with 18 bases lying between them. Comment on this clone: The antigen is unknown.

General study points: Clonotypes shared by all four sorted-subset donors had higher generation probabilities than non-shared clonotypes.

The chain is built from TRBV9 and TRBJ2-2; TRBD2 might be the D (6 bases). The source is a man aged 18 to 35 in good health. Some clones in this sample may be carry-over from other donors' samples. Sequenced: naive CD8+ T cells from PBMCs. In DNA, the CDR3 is TGTGCCAGCAGCCCGCAAGTGGCGGGGAATACCGGGGAGCTGTTTTTT. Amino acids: CASSPQVAGNTGELFF.